These T cell receptor beta chains were read from a single sample in a study of CD8 T cells in ankylosing spondylitis. TCRdb reanalysed the 5' RACE reads using MiXCR and keeps one entry per CDR3 protein. The sample holds about 33,000 distinct CDR3 sequences, 14% seen once. Input material: blood. These receptors originate from a male donor with ankylosing spondylitis or in good health (not recorded which). The conserved cysteine and the conserved F or W are not part of the CDR3 here. D genes are given only for firm matches. Some rows mark clone size as missing; the rest say once, few, many or name a class of expanded clone.

clone_size v_call d_call cdr3_aa
. TRBV7-2 TRBD1 ASSLGQGQQPQH
. TRBV5-1 . ASSPGQLVPNNEQF
. TRBV18 TRBD1 ASSGQGTNAEKLF
few TRBV5-1 . ASSLGPGADETQY
. TRBV29-1 . SVRLDSYEQY
few TRBV12-3/TRBV12-4 TRBD2 ASSLGLDQETQY
. TRBV12-3/TRBV12-4 . ASSSGRGNTEAF
. TRBV7-9 . ASSSTRDTQY
few TRBV5-1 . ASSLGNTGHEQY
few TRBV5-1 . ASSNNMNTEAF
. TRBV7-2 TRBD2 ASRLAGAEGELF
few TRBV29-1 TRBD1 SVARTGLTEAF
. TRBV5-1 . ASSHRTLNTGELF
. TRBV2 . ASSPARNTGERF
few TRBV2 . ASSDYTQY
few TRBV29-1 . SAGLISNEQF
. TRBV27 . ASSVTSTRGEQY
. TRBV12-3/TRBV12-4 . ASSPMGGTGNQPQH
. TRBV7-8 TRBD2 ASSLEAGGAPQY
. TRBV12-3/TRBV12-4 . ASSPSSGHEQF
. TRBV11-3 . ASSLEAGFEQF
. TRBV20-1 . SARDALESHEQY
few TRBV7-9 . ASSLALGVNTEAF
many TRBV7-8 . ASNPKYQETQY
few TRBV27 . ASSEGGDTQY
. TRBV5-4 . ASSTPLALNGELF
few TRBV29-1 . SVEKAGLRLYNEQF
few TRBV3-1 . ASSQQETQY
. TRBV5-1 . ASSFGSAGTDTQY
medium-sized TRBV7-2 . ASSLVVGGPDTQY
few TRBV7-9 . ASSPDGGVNQPQH
. TRBV24-1 TRBD2 ATSEFAGRGNTGELF
. TRBV7-3 . ASSLMGGHRTGELF
. TRBV6-2/TRBV6-3 . ASSRQNNAGDTQY
. TRBV10-3 . AISVRNSLTDTQY
many TRBV5-1 . ASRDSSLTGELF
. TRBV6-5 . ASSWRGNTGELF
. TRBV28 TRBD1 ASRDRGAGRELF
. TRBV29-1 TRBD1 SVLDRDIQY
few TRBV6-1 . ASSGEQGYITQY
few TRBV12-3/TRBV12-4 . ASRPRLGSDEQF
. TRBV7-3 . ASSRSARDEQF
few TRBV28 . ASRNRGDVETQY
few TRBV14 . ASSQRDNGYNEQF
few TRBV12-3/TRBV12-4 . ASSSTLRGTGELF